Below, 7 T cell receptor beta chains from the same sample are listed, as sequenced in a study of cytomegalovirus exposure and HLA in healthy donors. Vbeta (60) and Jbeta (13) primers were used in the PCR. Assay used: immunoSEQ multiplex PCR; TCRdb lists only in-frame clones, some missing. In the table there are fewer than 150,000 clones, around 82% of which are singletons. Material: PBMCs. The receptors were gathered from a man between 40 and 49 years old in good health and CMV-seropositive.

V gene TRBV6-6 combines with J gene TRBJ2-5, with D perhaps matching TRBD1 (6 bases). Trimming pared 6 bases from V and 1 base from J, leaving 15 bases between. The germline gives CDR1 MNHNY, CDR2 SVGAGI (reference sequence). The CDR3 is made up of 15 amino acids. For the CDR3, the DNA is TGTGCCAGCAGGAGTACCTGGGACACCCAAGAGACCCAGTACTTC. It yields the protein CASRSTWDTQETQYF.

CDR3 amino acids: CASSQVGGETQYF. The CDR3 bases are TGCGCCAGCAGCCAAGTAGGGGGCGAGACCCAGTACTTC. The chain employs TRBV4-1 and TRBJ2-5, with 7 bases aligning to TRBD1. Trimming took 1 base from V and 5 from J; bases not matched to a gene: 1. The CDR3 runs 13 residues. Germline V CDR1 and CDR2: MGHRA, YSYEKL.

This rearrangement joins TRBV6-5 to TRBJ1-2; 7 positions agree with TRBD1. Germline V gene sequence: CDR1 MNHEY, CDR2 SVGAGI. Trimming took 5 bases from V and 6 from J; bases not matched to a gene: 6. The CDR3 covers 13 residues. CDR3 nucleotides: TGTGCCAGCAGTCAGTCAGGGGGAAATGGCTACACCTTC. Translating it yields CASSQSGGNGYTF.

The chain couples TRBV19 to TRBJ2-3; TRBD2 aligns across 8 bases. The ends lost 5 bases at V and 6 bases at J; junction bases unmatched: 10. CDR3 length: 15 residues. The germline V gene encodes CDR1 LNHDA and CDR2 SQIVND (reference sequence). This CDR3 reads CASSEAAGVADTQYF. CDR3 sequence (DNA): TGTGCCAGTAGTGAAGCAGCGGGAGTGGCGGATACGCAGTATTTT.

The chain carries TRBV15 and TRBJ1-2; perhaps TRBD1 as D (6 bases). V lost 1 base and J 2 bases, leaving 11 bases between the germline ends. This CDR3 contains 15 residues. Germline V lookup: CDR1 LNHNV, CDR2 YYDKDF (reference sequence). CDR3 amino acids: CATSRAVQGNYGYTF. CDR3 in DNA: TGTGCCACCAGCAGAGCGGTTCAGGGGAACTATGGCTACACCTTC.

This clone has only one observation. The chain couples TRBV10-2 to TRBJ2-3, with 8 nucleotides matching TRBD1. The ends lost 6 bases at V and 0 bases at J; junction bases unmatched: 23. This CDR3 is 21 amino acids long. From germline, CDR1 is WSHSY and CDR2 SAAADI. CDR3 DNA sequence: TGCGCCAGCAGCCTCTCGGCAGGGGGCGGATGGCAGAGTCCTAGCACAGATACGCAGTATTTT. It translates to CASSLSAGGGWQSPSTDTQYF.

The chain carries TRBV7-9 and TRBJ2-7; TRBD1 agrees at 7 bases. Per the germline V gene, CDR1 is SEHNR and CDR2 is FQNEAQ (reference sequence). Trimming cost V 4 bases and J 2 bases; bases outside gene matches: 11. This CDR3 region has 16 residues. Here the CDR3 reads CASSSTLSTGAYEQYF. CDR3 sequence (DNA): TGTGCCAGCAGCTCGACCCTCTCCACAGGGGCCTACGAGCAGTACTTC.